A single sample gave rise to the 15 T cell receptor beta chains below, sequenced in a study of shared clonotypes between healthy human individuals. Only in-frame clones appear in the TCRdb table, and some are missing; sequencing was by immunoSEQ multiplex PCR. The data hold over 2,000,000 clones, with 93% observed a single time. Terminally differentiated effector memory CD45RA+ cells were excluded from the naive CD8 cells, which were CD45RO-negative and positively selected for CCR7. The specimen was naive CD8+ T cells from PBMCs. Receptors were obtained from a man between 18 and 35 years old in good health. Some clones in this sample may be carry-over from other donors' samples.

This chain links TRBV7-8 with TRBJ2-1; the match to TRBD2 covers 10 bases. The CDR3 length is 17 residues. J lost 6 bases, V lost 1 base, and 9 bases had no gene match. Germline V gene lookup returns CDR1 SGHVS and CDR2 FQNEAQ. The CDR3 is CASSLVMGLASPNEQFF. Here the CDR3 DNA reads TGTGCCAGCAGCTTAGTAATGGGACTAGCGTCTCCCAATGAGCAGTTCTTC.

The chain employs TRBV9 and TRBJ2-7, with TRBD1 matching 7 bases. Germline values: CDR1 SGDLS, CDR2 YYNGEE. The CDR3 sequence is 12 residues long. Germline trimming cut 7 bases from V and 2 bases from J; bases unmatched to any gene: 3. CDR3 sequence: CASGDSPYEQYF. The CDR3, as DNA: TGTGCCAGCGGGGACAGCCCCTACGAGCAGTACTTC.

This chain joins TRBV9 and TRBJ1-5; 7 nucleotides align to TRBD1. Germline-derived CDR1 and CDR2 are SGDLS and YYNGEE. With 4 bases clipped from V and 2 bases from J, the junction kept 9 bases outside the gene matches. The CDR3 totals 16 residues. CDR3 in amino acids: CASSPGGGRGNQPQHF. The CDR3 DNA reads TGTGCCAGCAGCCCAGGGGGGGGTCGAGGCAATCAGCCCCAGCATTTT.

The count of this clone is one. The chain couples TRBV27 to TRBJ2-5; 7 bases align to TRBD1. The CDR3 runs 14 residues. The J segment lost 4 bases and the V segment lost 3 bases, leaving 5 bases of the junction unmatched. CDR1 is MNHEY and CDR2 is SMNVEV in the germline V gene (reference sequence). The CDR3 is CASSFRHRGETQYF. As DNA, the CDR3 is TGTGCCAGCAGTTTCAGACACAGGGGAGAGACCCAGTACTTC.

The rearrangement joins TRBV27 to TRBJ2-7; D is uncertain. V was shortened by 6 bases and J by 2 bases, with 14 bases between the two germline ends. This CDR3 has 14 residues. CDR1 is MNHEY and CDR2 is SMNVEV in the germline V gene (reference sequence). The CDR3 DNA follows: TGTGCCAGCAGCGGCCACAGTCTTCCCTACGAGCAGTACTTC. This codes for CASSGHSLPYEQYF.

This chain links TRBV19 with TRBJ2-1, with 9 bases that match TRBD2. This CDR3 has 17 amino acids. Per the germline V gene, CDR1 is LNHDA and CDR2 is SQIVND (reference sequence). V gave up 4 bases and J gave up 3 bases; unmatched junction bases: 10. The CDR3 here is CASSNPGLAPFYNEQFF. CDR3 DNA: TGTGCCAGTAGTAACCCGGGACTAGCTCCCTTCTACAATGAGCAGTTCTTC.

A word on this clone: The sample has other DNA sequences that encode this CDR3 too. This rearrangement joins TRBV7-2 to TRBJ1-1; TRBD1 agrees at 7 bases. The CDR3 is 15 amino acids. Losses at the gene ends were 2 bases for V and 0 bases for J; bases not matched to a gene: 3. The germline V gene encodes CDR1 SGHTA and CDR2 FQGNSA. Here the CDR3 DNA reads TGTGCCAGCAGCTTAAGACAGGGACTGAACACTGAAGCTTTCTTT. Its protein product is CASSLRQGLNTEAFF.

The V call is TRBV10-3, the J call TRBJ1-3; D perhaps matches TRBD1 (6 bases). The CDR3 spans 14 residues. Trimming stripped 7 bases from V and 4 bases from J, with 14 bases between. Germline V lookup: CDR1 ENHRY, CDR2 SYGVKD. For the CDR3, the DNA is TGTGCCATCATGGAAATAGGGACAGGAAACACCATATATTTT. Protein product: CAIMEIGTGNTIYF.

The CDR3: CAWSASPYRGNQPQHF. DNA for the CDR3: TGTGCCTGGAGTGCCTCACCTTACAGGGGCAATCAGCCCCAGCATTTT. The genes are TRBV30 and TRBJ1-5; D might be TRBD1 (6 bases). This CDR3 has 16 amino acids. CDR1 is GTSNPN and CDR2 is SVGIG in the germline V gene (reference sequence). V dropped 1 base and J dropped 2 bases, with 15 bases sitting between them.

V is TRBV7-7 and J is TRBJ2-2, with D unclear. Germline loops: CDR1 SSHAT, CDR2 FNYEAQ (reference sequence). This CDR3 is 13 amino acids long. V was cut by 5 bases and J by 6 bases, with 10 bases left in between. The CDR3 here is CASSTHPAGELFF. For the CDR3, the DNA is TGTGCCAGCAGCACCCACCCTGCCGGGGAGCTGTTTTTT.

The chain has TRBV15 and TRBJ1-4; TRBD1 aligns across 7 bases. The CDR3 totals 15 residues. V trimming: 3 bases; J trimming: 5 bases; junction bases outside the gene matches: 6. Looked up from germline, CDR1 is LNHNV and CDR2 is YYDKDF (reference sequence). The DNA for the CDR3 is TGTGCCACCAGCAGTACGGGACAGCACAATGAAAAACTGTTTTTT. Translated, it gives CATSSTGQHNEKLFF.

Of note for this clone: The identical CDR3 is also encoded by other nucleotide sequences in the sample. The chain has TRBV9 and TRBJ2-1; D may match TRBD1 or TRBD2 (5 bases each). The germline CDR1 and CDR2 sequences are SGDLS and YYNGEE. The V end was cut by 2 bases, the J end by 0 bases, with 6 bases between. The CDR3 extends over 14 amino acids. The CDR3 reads CASSVGGSYNEQFF. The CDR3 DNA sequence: TGTGCCAGCAGCGTTGGGGGCTCCTACAATGAGCAGTTCTTC.

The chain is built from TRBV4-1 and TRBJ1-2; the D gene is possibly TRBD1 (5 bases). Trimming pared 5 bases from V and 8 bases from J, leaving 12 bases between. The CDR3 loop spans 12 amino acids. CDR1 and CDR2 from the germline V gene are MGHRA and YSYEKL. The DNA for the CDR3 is TGCGCCAGCAGCACGTCCGGGGACGGCTACACCTTC. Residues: CASSTSGDGYTF.

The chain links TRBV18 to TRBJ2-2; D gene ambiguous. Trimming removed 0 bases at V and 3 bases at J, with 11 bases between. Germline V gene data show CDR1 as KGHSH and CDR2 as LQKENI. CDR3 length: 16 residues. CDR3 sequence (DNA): TGTGCCAGCTCACCACCGAAGGGAAGGGACACCGGGGAGCTGTTTTTT. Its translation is CASSPPKGRDTGELFF.

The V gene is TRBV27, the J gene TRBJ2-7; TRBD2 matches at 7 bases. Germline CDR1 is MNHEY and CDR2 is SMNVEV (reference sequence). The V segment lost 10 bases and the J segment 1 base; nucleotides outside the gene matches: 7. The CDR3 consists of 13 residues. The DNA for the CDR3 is TGTGCCACCAGGTTGGGAGGGTCCTACGAGCAGTACTTC. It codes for CATRLGGSYEQYF.